This T cell receptor (beta chain) is from a study of T cells in localized non-small cell lung cancer. Study observations and caveats: A raised T cell density in blood coincided with lengthier overall survival. There were a median 57 of the top 100 tumor clones appearing in adjacent lung. The greatest T cell clonality was found in uninvolved adjacent lung (higher than in tumor). Heterogeneity remains possible, as sequencing covered one tumor region only.

Details on this clone: Its antigen is unknown.

The germline V gene encodes CDR1 GTSNPN and CDR2 SVGIG (reference sequence). CDR3 length equals 11 residues. V shed 4 bases and J shed 1 base, with 4 bases lying between them. The method was immunoSEQ multiplex PCR; TCRdb's version includes in-frame clones alone and lacks a portion of them. Among about 2,500 clones listed, roughly two fifths were seen once. The chain couples TRBV30 to TRBJ1-2; D is unclear. Source: lung tumor tissue, taken before any cancer treatment. The source of this sequence is an older male donor with stage I squamous cell lung carcinoma. CDR3 sequence: CAWTDNYGYTF. As DNA, the CDR3 is TGTGCCTGGACCGATAACTATGGCTACACCTTC. The full variable domain, with the rest looked up from reference TRBV30 and TRBJ1-2, is SQTIHQWPATLVQPVGSPLSLECTVEGTSNPNLYWYRQAAGRGLQLLFYSVGIGQISSEVPQNLSASRPQDRQFILSSKKLLLSDSGFYLCAWTDNYGYTFGSGTRLTVV.